This TCR beta chain was sequenced for a study of T cell clusters in autoimmune cytopenias. The CDR3 spans 17 residues. Germline CDR1 LNHDA, CDR2 SQIVND (reference sequence). The study's findings and limits: No cluster-lack signature appeared between secondary cytopenia and chronic lymphocytic leukemia patients, apparently due to lymphoma masking.

TRB was amplified by touch-down multiplex PCR, primer pools A and B combined. Following a re-call of the multiplex PCR reads, TCRdb has one entry per CDR3 protein and lacks DNA. This listing includes around 11,000 distinct CDR3 sequences. Each sample's input was roughly 230 ng genomic DNA, roughly 40,000 genome equivalents. As for this clonotype: What it binds is unknown.

These same data were also listed under a study on T cell repertoires in aging, cancer and after chemotherapy. That work states: About 8.8 million TCR reads made up the full dataset. Compared with age-matched healthy donors, untreated hematological or solid cancer patients showed higher blood TCR clonality. Immunological memory after chemotherapy cannot be judged from the repertoire data.

The chain recombines TRBV19 with TRBJ2-3; TCRdb indicates TRBD2, and absent DNA this call remains unverified. The TCR originated in a human donor in good health. The sequenced material came from peripheral blood. CDR3 sequence reads: CASSAPGLAISTDTQYF.